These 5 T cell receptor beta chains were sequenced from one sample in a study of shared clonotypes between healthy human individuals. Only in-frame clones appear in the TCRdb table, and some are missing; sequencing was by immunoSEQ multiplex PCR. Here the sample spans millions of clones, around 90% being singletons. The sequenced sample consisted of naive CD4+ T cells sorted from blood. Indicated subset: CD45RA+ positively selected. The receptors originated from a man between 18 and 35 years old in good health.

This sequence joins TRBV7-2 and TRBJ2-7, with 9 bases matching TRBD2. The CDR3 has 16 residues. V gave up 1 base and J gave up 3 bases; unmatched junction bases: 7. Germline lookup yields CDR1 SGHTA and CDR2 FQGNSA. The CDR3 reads CASSLVGGGAFYEQYF. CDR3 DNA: TGTGCCAGCAGCTTAGTAGGCGGGGGGGCTTTCTACGAGCAGTACTTC.

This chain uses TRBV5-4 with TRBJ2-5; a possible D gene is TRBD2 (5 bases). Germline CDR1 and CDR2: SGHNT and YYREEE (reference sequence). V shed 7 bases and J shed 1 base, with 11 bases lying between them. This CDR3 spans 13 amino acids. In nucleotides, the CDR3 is TGTGCCAGCGCTCGGGGATTCCAAGAGACCCAGTACTTC. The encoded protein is CASARGFQETQYF. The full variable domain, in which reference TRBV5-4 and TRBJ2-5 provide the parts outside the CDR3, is ETGVTQSPTHLIKTRGQQVTLRCSSQSGHNTVSWYQQALGQGPQFIFQYYREEENGRGNFPPRFSGLQFPNYSSELNVNALELDDSALYLCASARGFQETQYFGPGTRLLVL.

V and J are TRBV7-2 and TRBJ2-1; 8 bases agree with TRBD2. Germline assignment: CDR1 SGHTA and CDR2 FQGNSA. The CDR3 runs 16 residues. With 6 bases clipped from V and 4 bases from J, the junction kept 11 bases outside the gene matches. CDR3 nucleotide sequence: TGTGCCAGCAGTTACAAATTTCGGGAGGGATACAATGAGCAGTTCTTC. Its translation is CASSYKFREGYNEQFF.

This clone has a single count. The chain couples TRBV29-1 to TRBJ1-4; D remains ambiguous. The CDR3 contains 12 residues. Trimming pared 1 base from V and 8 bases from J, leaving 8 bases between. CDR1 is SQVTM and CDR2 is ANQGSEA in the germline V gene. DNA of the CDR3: TGCAGCGTTGAAGTAGCACCAGAAAAACTGTTTTTT. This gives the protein CSVEVAPEKLFF.

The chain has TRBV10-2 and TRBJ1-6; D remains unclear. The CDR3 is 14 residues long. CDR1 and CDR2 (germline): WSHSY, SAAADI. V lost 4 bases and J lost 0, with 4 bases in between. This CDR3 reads CASSGSSYNSPLHF. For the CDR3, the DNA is TGCGCCAGCAGTGGGAGCTCCTATAATTCACCCCTCCACTTT.